A selection of T cell receptor beta chains follows, all from one sample in a study of CD8 T cells in ankylosing spondylitis. One entry per CDR3 protein, called by TCRdb with MiXCR from the 5' RACE reads. The sample lists 250,000 to 300,000 distinct CDR3 sequences, 20% occurring once. Sequenced sample: blood, either unsorted or a sorted T cell fraction (not recorded which). The source is a male donor with ankylosing spondylitis or in good health (not recorded which). Each CDR3 is given with its conserved first and last residue.

>TRBJ1-6|TRBV28
CASSSGQENSPLHF
>TRBJ2-5|TRBV2
CAMTSGQGETQYF
>TRBJ1-4|TRBV5-1
CASSFFDSLKEKLFF
>TRBJ1-1|TRBV9
CASSVQAGNTEAFF
>TRBJ1-5|TRBV5-1
CASSLGGVSDPQHF
>TRBJ1-1|TRBV20-1
CSARSDRVNTEAFF
>TRBJ2-5|TRBV20-1
CSAILAGNQETQYF
>TRBJ1-5|TRBV28
CASSFRGRNQPQHF
>TRBJ1-6|TRBV3-1
CASSQGDTNSPLHF
>TRBJ1-5|TRBV15
CATSQDRGPLQPQHF
>TRBJ1-1|TRBV20-1
CSADSGTANTEAFF
>TRBJ1-2|TRBV6-5
CASSYSYRGLDYGYTF
>TRBJ2-1|TRBV7-8
CASSRRVDHYNEQFF
>TRBJ2-2|TRBV6-2/TRBV6-3
CASRGAAGELFF
>TRBJ1-2|TRBV29-1
CSVEPMVNYGYTF
>TRBJ2-1|TRBV29-1
CSVVPLAGGGYEQFF
>TRBJ2-4|TRBV4-1
CASSQDGGGDIQYF
>TRBJ2-1|TRBV11-2
CASSWASGSNEQFF
>TRBJ2-4|TRBV27
CASSSGIAKNIQYF
>TRBJ2-3|TRBV5-4
CASSYPRTDTQYF
>TRBJ2-3|TRBV5-1
CASRRDVSDTQYF
>TRBJ2-5|TRBV25-1
CASSEIKSGLAGQETQYF
>TRBJ1-5|TRBV20-1
CSANRGHGNQPQHF
>TRBJ2-2|TRBV3-1
CASTLGTGELFF
>TRBJ1-5|TRBV30
CAWSVPGRGSNQPQHF
>TRBJ2-6|TRBV28
CASSPWALGSGANVLTF
>TRBJ2-1|TRBV5-1
CASSTGLAGVIYNEQFF
>TRBJ2-5|TRBV5-1
CASSTGTSGRETQYF
>TRBJ2-5|TRBV24-1
CATSDALAEETQYF
>TRBJ2-3|TRBV9
CASSVDPGQSTDTQYF
>TRBJ2-3|TRBV29-1
CSVEVRGTSTDTQYF
>TRBJ2-1|TRBV7-9
CASSPSSSYNEQFF
>TRBJ1-5|TRBV2
CASSEGRQQPQHF
>TRBJ1-1|TRBV5-1
CASSFLGLNTEAFF
>TRBJ1-2|TRBV29-1
CSVEDPANYGYTF
>TRBJ2-5|TRBV5-1
CASDLGGSETQYF
>TRBJ1-1|TRBV5-1
CASRGQGLAEAFF
>TRBJ2-3|TRBV7-3
CASSLSRDSTDTQYF
>TRBJ2-1|TRBV24-1
CATSAVGASPYNEQFF
>TRBJ1-4|TRBV5-1
CASTRQGQTNEKLFF
>TRBJ2-3|TRBV4-1
CASSQAPWAGVALTDTQYF
>TRBJ2-1|TRBV12-3/TRBV12-4
CASSPLKREGINEQFF
>TRBJ2-1|TRBV28
CASSLRSYNEQFF
>TRBJ2-1|TRBV20-1
CSARDSIGGVSYNEQFF
>TRBJ1-1|TRBV9
CASSVAQGGEAFF
>TRBJ2-1|TRBV7-3
CASSILAGEQFF
>TRBJ2-2|TRBV5-1
CASSLARLAENANTGELFF
>TRBJ2-1|TRBV24-1
CATSDVGQGHNEQFF
>TRBJ1-1|TRBV7-3
CASSLQGRSTEAFF
>TRBJ2-2|TRBV15
CATSRDLQAVRELFF
>TRBJ2-2|TRBV10-1
CASSELVPPGELFF